The clone carrying this TCR beta chain has only one observation. Its antigen remains unknown. This specimen comes from a study of blood T cells in healthy people across ages. Study results and caveats: Compared with aged donors, long-lived donors showed fewer expanded clones, suggesting selection. Those diversity estimates obtained from one million T cells were thought to be underestimates.

A second PCR, run for roughly 7 to 11 cycles, used a sample-barcoded 5' primer plus a J-beta primer mix. Every sample gave at least 3 million paired-end reads containing CDR3. A single record per CDR3 protein comes from TCRdb applying MiXCR to the 5' RACE reads. The table lists 550,000 to 800,000 distinct CDR3 sequences, approximately 29% of them singletons, with over 15% in the top ten. The CDR3 spans 17 residues. Germline assignment: CDR1 LGHNA and CDR2 YNFKEQ. Trimming pared 1 base from V and 3 bases from J, leaving 17 bases between. The specimen sequenced was blood. This chain joins TRBV4-2 and TRBJ2-3; TRBD1 is a possible D gene (5 bases). The clonotype was recovered from a woman older than 75 in good health. CDR3 in DNA: TGTGCCAGCAGCCAAGGATCCCAAGGCCAGGGAACAGATACGCAGTATTTT. Its translation: CASSQGSQGQGTDTQYF.